This TCR beta chain comes out of a study of blood T cells in healthy people across ages. Germline V CDR1 and CDR2: LNHNV, YYDKDF (reference sequence). The J segment lost 7 bases and the V segment lost 5 bases, leaving 4 bases of the junction unmatched. This CDR3 comprises 12 residues. Primed by a sample-barcoded 5' primer and a J-beta primer mix, a second PCR proceeded for about 7 to 12 cycles. Every sample gave at least 3 million paired-end reads containing CDR3. TCRdb itself ran the 5' RACE reads through MiXCR, one entry per CDR3 protein. The table shows approximately 490,000 distinct CDR3 sequences, with approximately 25% occurring only once. This clonotype was observed a handful of times. This sample was shared with a second study, whose subject was T cells of mothers and their children. That source reports: The study sampled a few healthy Caucasian mothers and their six children. Researchers put all of the extracted RNA into cDNA synthesis, using approximately 1.5 ug per 15 ul. Mothers and children who were related shared slightly more overlap than unrelated pairs, but not significantly more.

Sequenced sample: blood. This receptor was identified in a boy aged 5 to 17 in good health. V usage is TRBV15 and J usage is TRBJ1-1, with 7 bases that match TRBD1. DNA for the CDR3: TGTGCCACCAGCTTCACAGGGGATGAAGCTTTCTTT. Its translation is CATSFTGDEAFF.